The rows below give T cell receptor beta chains drawn from one sample of a study of blood T cells in healthy people across ages. From the 5' RACE reads, TCRdb called clonotypes with MiXCR, one entry per CDR3 protein. The sample includes more than 650,000 distinct CDR3 sequences, roughly 25% seen only once; the top ten take around 2.9%. These data also formed part of another study, on T cells of mothers and their children.

Source material: blood. The receptors were sampled from a boy between 10 and 17 years old in good health. Each CDR3 is given without its conserved first and last residue. Each record gives: CDR3 protein, D gene, J gene, CDR3 length, V gene. A D gene is named only where the DNA matches it firmly.

ASSPFNSPNEKLF,-,TRBJ1-4,13,TRBV12-3/TRBV12-4
ASSHPGQGNEQY,TRBD1,-,12,TRBV3-1
ASSQVTGPNEQF,-,TRBJ2-1,12,TRBV4-1
ASSARDTEAF,-,TRBJ1-1,10,TRBV7-9
ATSDPGLAGPDTQY,TRBD2,TRBJ2-3,14,TRBV24-1
ASSPLTGFRNTEAF,TRBD1,TRBJ1-1,14,TRBV18
ASTPTPRGFPSPVPDTQY,-,TRBJ2-3,18,TRBV9
ASSSSGGNSPLH,TRBD1,TRBJ1-6,12,TRBV7-3
ASTQRGNQPQH,-,TRBJ1-5,11,TRBV12-3/TRBV12-4
ASSYDYEQY,-,TRBJ2-7,9,TRBV6-2/TRBV6-3
ASSYSRDSNTEAF,-,TRBJ1-1,13,TRBV6-5
ASNSPWGTAHAGYT,-,TRBJ1-2,14,TRBV6-1
AIQVGTDYSGANVLT,-,TRBJ2-6,15,TRBV10-3
ASSSANEKLF,-,TRBJ1-4,10,TRBV12-3/TRBV12-4
VSSSGTGASPLH,TRBD1,TRBJ1-6,12,TRBV12-3/TRBV12-4
SAGTGIYNEQF,TRBD1,TRBJ2-1,11,TRBV29-1
SVEGTMNTEAF,-,TRBJ1-1,11,TRBV29-1
ASRWSDSWCEQY,-,TRBJ2-7,12,TRBV10-1
ASSLTGLQNIQY,-,TRBJ2-4,12,TRBV13
ASSQDLAGVGGTQY,TRBD2,TRBJ2-5,14,TRBV4-2
ASSLVGQGARQF,TRBD1,-,12,TRBV11-1
SVEANSHETQY,-,-,11,TRBV29-1
ASSSGHREKLF,-,TRBJ1-4,11,TRBV12-3/TRBV12-4
ASSYGTISYEQY,-,TRBJ2-7,12,TRBV12-3/TRBV12-4